These 29 T cell receptor beta chains originate from one sample sequenced in a study of blood T cell repertoires in COVID-19. Using immunoSEQ multiplex PCR, the repertoire was profiled, and TCRdb retains in-frame clones only, with some absent. The sample lists 150,000 to 200,000 clones; about 85% were seen once. The specimen was peripheral blood. These receptors came from a man aged 18 to 35 with acute or convalescent COVID-19.

The V call is TRBV29-1, the J call TRBJ2-7, with 10 bases lining up with TRBD1. The CDR3 contains 14 residues. The trim removed 5 bases at V and 3 bases at J, leaving 7 bases unmatched. Germline V gene lookup returns CDR1 SQVTM and CDR2 ANQGSEA. CDR3 in amino acids: CSVRPRDRGYEQYF. The CDR3, as DNA: TGCAGCGTTCGACCCCGGGACAGGGGCTACGAGCAGTACTTC.

The CDR3 reads CASSLPDGRGSDTQYF. CDR3 in DNA: TGTGCCAGCAGCTTACCAGACGGCCGGGGGTCAGATACGCAGTATTTT. This chain connects TRBV7-8 to TRBJ2-3, with a weak D call TRBD2 (6 bases). This CDR3 contains 16 residues. V was shortened by 2 bases and J by 4 bases, with 16 bases between the two germline ends. From germline, CDR1 is SGHVS and CDR2 FQNEAQ.

This clone was detected only once. V is TRBV6-5 and J is TRBJ1-4, with D possibly matching TRBD1 (5 bases). Germline V gene lookup returns CDR1 MNHEY and CDR2 SVGAGI. The CDR3 runs to 16 residues. V lost 4 bases, J lost 0 bases, and 12 bases lay in between. CDR3 sequence: CASSSSGGTTNEKLFF. The DNA for the CDR3 is TGTGCCAGCAGTTCCTCTGGGGGGACAACTAATGAAAAACTGTTTTTT.

The sample holds one count of this clone. The genes are TRBV7-9 and TRBJ1-4, with TRBD1 matching over 8 bases. CDR1 SEHNR and CDR2 FQNEAQ come from the germline V gene (reference sequence). J was trimmed by 3 bases and V by 5 bases; bases with no gene match: 11. The CDR3 runs to 17 residues. In DNA, the CDR3 is TGTGCCAGCAGCCCTCGGGCAGGGGGCGCAGCTAATGAAAAACTGTTTTTT. Translated: CASSPRAGGAANEKLFF.

This clone is a singleton in its sample. The gene calls are TRBV5-6 and TRBJ1-6; possible D gene TRBD1, 5 bases. CDR1 and CDR2 from the germline V gene are SGHDT and YYEEEE. The V end was cut by 0 bases, the J end by 8 bases, with 9 bases between. CDR3 length: 14 amino acids. DNA of the CDR3: TGTGCCAGCAGCTTGGTCGGGGGGGATTCACCCCTCCACTTT. Translation gives CASSLVGGDSPLHF.

This clone was seen just once. This chain uses TRBV7-6 with TRBJ1-3, with a weak D call TRBD1 (6 bases). With 5 bases removed from V and 7 bases from J, the gap between germline ends came to 21 bases. The CDR3 is 16 residues long. CDR1 is SGHVS and CDR2 is FNYEAQ in the germline V gene. The CDR3 protein is CASSHNREGLGNTIYF. The CDR3 bases are TGTGCCAGCAGCCATAACAGGGAGGGACTTGGGAACACCATATATTTT.

This clone was detected only once. The chain joins TRBV2 to TRBJ1-2; D gene ambiguous. Germline V gene lookup returns CDR1 SNHLY and CDR2 FYNNEI. Between the trimmed V and J ends, which lost 6 bases and 5 bases, there was a span of 7 bases. The CDR3 is 11 amino acids. CDR3 residues: CASSRDYGYTF. CDR3 nucleotides: TGTGCCAGCAGCCGGGATTATGGCTACACCTTC.

The chain has TRBV5-1 and TRBJ2-6, with 8 bases fitting TRBD1. CDR1 is SGHRS and CDR2 is YFSETQ in the germline V gene. V dropped 4 bases and J dropped 4; count of bases not matched to a gene: 7. This CDR3 has 16 amino acids. In DNA, the CDR3 is TGCGCCAGCAGCCAGAACAGGGGGAACGGGGCCAACGTCCTGACTTTC. It translates to CASSQNRGNGANVLTF.

This clone was observed once. The CDR3: CASSVSGGGYTF. In nucleotides, the CDR3 is TGTGCCAGCAGCGTGTCAGGTGGTGGCTACACCTTC. The chain employs TRBV9 and TRBJ1-2, with D unclear. There are 12 residues in the CDR3. Germline-derived CDR1 and CDR2 are SGDLS and YYNGEE. Trimming stripped 2 bases from V and 7 bases from J, with 9 bases between.

The rearrangement links TRBV6-1 to TRBJ2-7; TRBD1 aligns across 11 bases. The CDR3 runs 16 residues. Germline V gene data show CDR1 as MNHNS and CDR2 as SASEGT. V lost 2 bases and J lost 5; bases outside the gene matches: 8. The CDR3 DNA is TGTGCCAGCAGTGAAATCCTCCCGGGACAGGGGGACGAGCAGTACTTC. Protein product: CASSEILPGQGDEQYF.

This clone was picked up a small number of times. This chain connects TRBV5-5 to TRBJ1-4; TRBD1 matches 8 bases. CDR3 length: 15 amino acids. Trimming cost V 4 bases and J 8 bases; bases outside gene matches: 10. Germline-derived CDR1 and CDR2 are SGHKS and YYEKEE (reference sequence). The CDR3 nucleotides read TGTGCCAGCAGCCCCAGACAGGGGTTGGCGGAAAAACTGTTTTTT. It translates to CASSPRQGLAEKLFF.

The chain couples TRBV30 to TRBJ2-5; no clear D gene. CDR1 is GTSNPN and CDR2 is SVGIG in the germline V gene (reference sequence). CDR3 length equals 11 residues. Trimming shortened V by 0 bases and J by 5 bases, and 4 bases separated the two germline ends. The CDR3 DNA sequence: TGTGCCTGGAGTGTAACTGAGACCCAGTACTTC. Amino acid sequence: CAWSVTETQYF.

The chain couples TRBV2 to TRBJ1-1, with TRBD1 identical over 10 bases. J was trimmed by 3 bases and V by 4 bases; bases with no gene match: 5. Germline CDR1 is SNHLY and CDR2 is FYNNEI. The CDR3 contains 15 residues. The CDR3 DNA sequence: TGTGCCAGCAGTGGACAGGGGGCTTCGGACACTGAAGCTTTCTTT. Its translation is CASSGQGASDTEAFF.

This clone has just one count. This chain uses TRBV6-2 or TRBV6-3 with TRBJ2-3, with D perhaps TRBD2 (6 bases). Trimming removed 2 bases from V and 0 bases from J, with 9 bases in between. Germline CDR1 MNHEY, CDR2 SVGEGT. This CDR3 has 15 amino acids. The CDR3 sequence: CASSYGRGSTDTQYF. The CDR3 bases are TGTGCCAGCAGTTACGGGCGGGGTAGCACAGATACGCAGTATTTT.

This clone was seen only a few times. The genes are TRBV19 and TRBJ2-1; 7 bases align to TRBD2. Germline values: CDR1 LNHDA, CDR2 SQIVND (reference sequence). The V gene end was trimmed by 7 bases and the J gene end by 6 bases; junction bases not matched to a gene: 3. This CDR3 is 12 amino acids long. The CDR3 sequence is CASNGRGNEQFF. CDR3 sequence (DNA): TGTGCCAGTAATGGGAGGGGCAATGAGCAGTTCTTC.

The J gene is TRBJ1-3, the V gene TRBV23-1; D is uncertain. TRBV23-1 is an open reading frame, and its role is uncertain. The CDR3 extends over 18 amino acids. Deletions cut 2 bases from V and 0 bases from J, with 17 bases between. CDR3 coding DNA: TGCGCCAGCAGTCAAGAAGGAGGCAGGTTGGTCTCTGGAAACACCATATATTTT. Protein sequence: CASSQEGGRLVSGNTIYF.

V and J are TRBV28 and TRBJ2-1; the match to TRBD2 covers 10 bases. CDR3 length: 15 amino acids. Germline V gene lookup returns CDR1 MDHEN and CDR2 SYDVKM. With V trimmed by 2 bases and J by 8 bases, 6 bases remained unmatched. CDR3 sequence: CASSLLAGAPHEQFF. The CDR3 nucleotides read TGTGCCAGCAGTTTACTAGCGGGGGCCCCCCATGAGCAGTTCTTC. Filled out from reference TRBV28 and TRBJ2-1, the complete variable domain reads DVKVTQSSRYLVKRTGEKVFLECVQDMDHENMFWYRQDPGLGLRLIYFSYDVKMKEKGDIPEGYSVSREKKERFSLILESASTNQTSMYLCASSLLAGAPHEQFFGPGTRLTVL.

J is TRBJ2-3 and V is TRBV4-1; perhaps TRBD2 as D (6 bases). There are 15 residues in the CDR3. V lost 0 bases and J 0 bases, leaving 7 bases between the germline ends. CDR1 is MGHRA and CDR2 is YSYEKL in the germline V gene. The CDR3, as DNA: TGCGCCAGCAGCCAAGAGGGGACTAGCACAGATACGCAGTATTTT. It yields the protein CASSQEGTSTDTQYF.

This chain connects TRBV5-1 to TRBJ2-7; D possibly corresponds to TRBD2 (7 bases). The germline V gene has CDR1 SGHRS and CDR2 YFSETQ. There are 15 residues in the CDR3. Trimming cost V 0 bases and J 2 bases, with 12 bases left between them. CDR3 in amino acids: CASSLGAGAAYEQYV. The CDR3 DNA sequence: TGCGCCAGCAGCTTGGGTGCGGGGGCAGCCTACGAGCAGTACGTC.

The CDR3 nucleotides read TGTGCCAGCAGTCCCCGAGGAGGGTACAGGGAAAAACTGTTTTTT. Its translation is CASSPRGGYREKLFF. The genes are TRBV6-5 and TRBJ1-4, with TRBD1 as a possible D gene (5 bases). The V gene lost 5 bases and the J gene lost 8 bases, with 18 bases spanning the gap. CDR3 size: 15 residues. The germline CDR1 and CDR2 sequences are MNHEY and SVGAGI.

V and J are TRBV10-3 and TRBJ2-1, with D possibly matching TRBD1 (6 bases). Trimming took off 2 bases at V and 4 bases at J, with 6 bases between the two ends. The CDR3 contains 13 residues. The germline V gene has CDR1 ENHRY and CDR2 SYGVKD. The CDR3 region is CAISETGYNEQFF. For the CDR3, the DNA is TGTGCCATCAGTGAGACAGGGTACAATGAGCAGTTCTTC.

This clone appeared once. The rearrangement links TRBV6-5 to TRBJ2-7; 9 bases agree with TRBD2. V was pared by 3 bases and J by 7 bases, with 7 bases of the junction left unmatched. The CDR3 is 14 amino acids. Looked up from germline, CDR1 is MNHEY and CDR2 is SVGAGI. This CDR3 reads CASSYHSGGSEQYF. For the CDR3, the DNA is TGTGCCAGCAGTTATCATAGCGGGGGTTCGGAGCAGTACTTC.

This sequence joins TRBV18 and TRBJ1-6; the D gene is possibly TRBD1 (6 bases). With 3 bases removed from V and 10 bases from J, the gap between germline ends came to 16 bases. Germline-derived CDR1 and CDR2 are KGHSH and LQKENI. This CDR3 region has 15 residues. CDR3 nucleotides: TGTGCCAGCTCACCGCTTGGGACGAGGGGGTCACCCCTCCACTTT. This translates into CASSPLGTRGSPLHF. Supplemented by reference TRBV18 and TRBJ1-6, the full variable domain reads NAGVMQNPRHLVRRRGQEARLRCSPMKGHSHVYWYRQLPEEGLKFMVYLQKENIIDESGMPKERFSAEFPKEGPSILRIQQVVRGDSAAYFCASSPLGTRGSPLHFGNGTRLTVT.

The chain carries TRBV19 and TRBJ1-1, with 8 positions matching TRBD1. CDR1 and CDR2 from the germline V gene are LNHDA and SQIVND (reference sequence). The V gene end was trimmed by 9 bases and the J gene end by 4 bases; junction bases not matched to a gene: 10. The CDR3 sequence is 14 residues long. CDR3 loop: CASTLQGGGTEAFF. CDR3 DNA: TGTGCCAGCACTCTACAGGGGGGAGGCACTGAAGCTTTCTTT.

The chain employs TRBV11-2 and TRBJ2-4, with D possibly being TRBD1 (6 bases). Trimming pared 1 base from V and 0 bases from J, leaving 13 bases between. From germline, CDR1 is SGHAT and CDR2 FQNNGV. This CDR3 is built from 17 residues. CDR3 bases: TGTGCCAGCAGCTTAGCTCGTGGACAGCTAGCCAAAAACATTCAGTACTTC. Its translation: CASSLARGQLAKNIQYF.

The chain has TRBV6-5 and TRBJ1-5, with TRBD1 matching over 11 bases. The V gene's germline CDR1 is MNHEY and CDR2 SVGAGI. After removal of 7 bases from V and 7 bases from J, the junction contained 6 bases not matched to a gene. CDR3 length: 14 amino acids. The CDR3 loop is CASTGQGAEQPQHF. CDR3 bases: TGTGCCAGCACCGGACAGGGGGCCGAGCAGCCCCAGCATTTT.

This clone was seen a single time. The chain uses TRBV6-5 and TRBJ2-7; the D is unclear. Germline V gives CDR1 MNHEY, CDR2 SVGAGI. Trimming took off 6 bases at V and 5 bases at J, with 17 bases between the two ends. This CDR3 has 14 amino acids. This chain's CDR3 is CASRKNQVMDEQYF. In nucleotides, the CDR3 is TGTGCCAGCAGGAAGAACCAGGTTATGGACGAGCAGTACTTC.

The chain combines TRBV25-1 with TRBJ1-2, with D perhaps TRBD1 (6 bases). The V gene's germline CDR1 is MGHDK and CDR2 SYGVNS. V was pared by 3 bases and J by 2 bases, with 10 bases between. This CDR3 spans 14 amino acids. CDR3 in amino acids: CASSEGTLNYGYTF. CDR3 coding DNA: TGTGCCAGCAGTGAGGGGACATTGAACTATGGCTACACCTTC.

V is TRBV3-1 (or the pseudogene TRBV3-2) and J is TRBJ2-1; a possible D gene is TRBD1 (6 bases). V shed 3 bases and J shed 9 bases, with 12 bases lying between them. The germline CDR1 and CDR2 sequences are LGHDT and YNNKEL (reference sequence). There are 13 residues in the CDR3. CDR3 sequence: CASSHFTGFEQFF. Here the CDR3 DNA reads TGTGCCAGCAGCCACTTCACAGGGTTTGAGCAGTTCTTC.